This T cell receptor beta chain was recorded in a study of T cell repertoires in cytomegalovirus infection. Study summary: Public TCR beta signatures indicated both CMV infection and matching HLA type. Study-wide points: HLA-C-restricted, CMV-specific TCR beta clonotypes were dominant ex vivo. CMV carriers with the relevant HLA were identified by cumulative public TCR beta family frequency.

There are a few counts of this clonotype. Its antigen remains unidentified. A single record per CDR3 protein comes from TCRdb applying MiXCR to the reads. The sample lists roughly 300,000 distinct CDR3 sequences, about a quarter occurring once. Germline-derived CDR1 and CDR2 are MNHEY and SMNVEV (reference sequence). After removal of 3 bases from V and 5 bases from J, the junction contained 6 bases not matched to a gene. This CDR3 contains 15 residues. The sample consisted of PBMCs. V usage is TRBV27 and J usage is TRBJ2-4, with 8 bases identical to TRBD1. This TCR derives from a human donor in good health (CMV status not recorded). Some clones in this sample may be carry-over from other donors' samples. The CDR3 region is CASSFWAGGENIQYF. The CDR3 nucleotides read TGTGCCAGCAGTTTCTGGGCAGGGGGCGAAAACATTCAGTACTTC.